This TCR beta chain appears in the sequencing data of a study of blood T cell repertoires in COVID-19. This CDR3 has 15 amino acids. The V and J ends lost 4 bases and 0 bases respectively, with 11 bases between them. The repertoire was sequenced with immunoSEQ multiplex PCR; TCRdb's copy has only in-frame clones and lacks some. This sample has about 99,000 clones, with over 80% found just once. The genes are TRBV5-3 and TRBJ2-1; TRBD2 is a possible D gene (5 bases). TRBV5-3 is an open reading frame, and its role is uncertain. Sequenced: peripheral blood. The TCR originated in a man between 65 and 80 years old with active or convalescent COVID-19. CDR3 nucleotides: TGTGCCAGAAGCCAGCGGTACCCCTCCTACAATGAGCAGTTCTTC. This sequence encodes CARSQRYPSYNEQFF.